This TCR beta chain comes out of a study of radiation and T cells in renal cell carcinoma (dated by TCRdb to 2018 to 2020). Background on the whole study: Samples were obtained from a clinical trial, in which 15 Gy stereotactic body radiation therapy was delivered to primary renal cell carcinomas and nephrectomy was performed 4 weeks later. TCR beta sequencing covered 50 to 55 samples in total, comprising some 25 tumors and some 27 peripheral blood samples. In the roughly 49 samples combined, 4,016,671 unique CDR3 nucleotide sequences were found, encoding about 3 million unique CDR3 amino acid sequences.

As concerns this clone: Its antigen remains unidentified. No quality values exist for individual bases; no much larger clone is one base distant.

The CDR3, cysteine through phenylalanine, is 14 amino acids long. CDR3 DNA only is kept here, 42 bases in frame from base 1. The junction shows trimming of 4 bases on V and 15 bases on J, and the gene matches do not reach 13 bases of it. CDR1 and CDR2, per the germline V gene (reference sequence), are LNHDA and SQIVND. Following the manufacturer's recommendations, the immunoSEQ kit was used to generate TCR beta libraries from genomic DNA. Library preparation used a first multiplex PCR with proprietary primers, then a second PCR adding unique barcodes, with bead cleanups after each round. A positive control reaction and a negative control reaction, both provided in the kit, were run with every batch of samples. The final libraries underwent checking on an Agilent 4200 TapeStation D1000 ScreenTape, volumetric pooling, and quantification by qPCR. Sequencing was performed on an Illumina NextSeq500 with a MidOutput 150-cycle cartridge, and 156 Read1 and 15 Index1 cycles were run with kit custom primers. The pooled library was loaded at around 1.1 pM with an approximately 21% PhiX control spike-in. Processing in the source paper ran as follows. Vendor-processed data were analyzed in R, and a clonotype was defined as all T cells sharing the same CDR3 nucleotide sequence. For clone abundance analyses, frequencies were normalized to the 10,000 most abundant clones in each sample. Public T cell clones, which averaged fewer than five per sample, were excluded before analysis. Tumor-enriched clonotypes and baseline blood-enriched clonotypes were defined as those with an abundance difference of at least 32-fold between compartments. Clonotypes expanded or contracted between blood time points were identified with a beta-binomial differential abundance model. Tumor-blood repertoire similarity was measured with the Baroni-Urbani and Buser coefficient, and group comparisons used two-tailed Wilcoxon tests in R. The immuneACCESS repertoire file appears here via TCRdb, limited to in-frame rearrangements. These files lack a portion of the clones; in checked studies, under half of the deficit traces to unresolved V genes, and the cause of the others is not known. The V and J calls and clone size are taken from that table; D and trimming were inferred from the DNA. This sample holds roughly 100,000 clones; 70% to 85% were observed only once. The ten most abundant clones make up roughly 6.1% of the sample.

Reading the label with the study, this specimen's time point is: baseline pretreatment blood. The treatment or condition label on this specimen signifies: 15 Gy SBRT to primary tumor, nephrectomy 4 weeks later. To follow tumor-enriched clonotypes, peripheral blood was collected serially from radiation-treated patients at baseline and again at 2 weeks and 4 weeks after SBRT. Every patient's renal cell carcinoma showed clear cell pathology. Genomic DNA for TCR sequencing was prepared using the QIAamp DNA Blood Mini Kit (Qiagen). Samples were included in the analyses only if all quality control checks were passed. Results the study describes overall, beyond this receptor: In blood, the top tumor clonotypes increased between baseline and 2 weeks post-radiation and then shrank by 4 weeks, which suggests that tumor-resident clones expanded only transiently. Because the trial had a single-armed design, the trial could not examine how radiation dose or scheduling affected the TCR repertoire. Because pretreatment tumor biopsies were not available, the baseline intratumoral presence of clonotypes could not be determined. Dynamics of the blood repertoire were not tracked past 4 weeks after treatment.

This material consisted of blood, taken from a patient whose treatment included radiotherapy and nephrectomy. The chain joins TRBV19 to TRBJ2-1; TRBD1 matches 9 bases in the middle. The source of this sequence is a man aged 55 to 69 with renal cell carcinoma. CDR3 protein: CASSSSVGGQGTFF. The nucleotides read TGTGCCAGTAGTAGTTCAGTGGGGGGACAGGGCACGTTCTTC.